A selection of T cell receptor beta chains follows, all from one sample in a study of radiation and T cells in renal cell carcinoma. Sequencing used immunoSEQ multiplex PCR; TCRdb keeps in-frame clones, though not all of them. The repertoire holds some 100,000 clones, 82% seen once, with 5% to 7.5% in the top ten. The sequencing here drew on blood, taken from a patient whose treatment included radiotherapy and nephrectomy. The receptors were gathered from a man aged 55 to 69 with renal cell carcinoma. CDR3s include the opening cysteine and the closing phenylalanine or tryptophan. A D gene is named only where the DNA matches it firmly.

d_call: .; v_call: TRBV6-1; cdr3_aa: CASRPRTGASYEQYF
d_call: TRBD2; v_call: TRBV19; cdr3_aa: CASKLAGANYNEQFF
d_call: TRBD1; v_call: TRBV5-1; cdr3_aa: CASSRQGQEWRRSQPQHF
d_call: .; v_call: TRBV28; cdr3_aa: CATVQQVNEKLFF
d_call: TRBD2; v_call: TRBV5-4; cdr3_aa: CASSAGLAGGLDTQYF
d_call: TRBD2; v_call: TRBV28; cdr3_aa: CATRGAGGPLGELFF
d_call: .; v_call: TRBV4-1; cdr3_aa: CASSRTEYNEQFF
d_call: .; v_call: TRBV7-8; cdr3_aa: CASSSLTYEQYF
d_call: .; v_call: TRBV15; cdr3_aa: CATSRDLGGWEKLFF
d_call: .; v_call: TRBV7-3; cdr3_aa: CASSLNGQDGTEAFF
d_call: TRBD2; v_call: TRBV28; cdr3_aa: CASSALANQETQYF
d_call: TRBD2; v_call: TRBV10-1; cdr3_aa: CASSAGTSLQEFF
d_call: .; v_call: TRBV10-3; cdr3_aa: CAISAASLRAGTEAFF
d_call: .; v_call: TRBV25-1; cdr3_aa: CASSEYLGPPTTDTQYF
d_call: .; v_call: TRBV13; cdr3_aa: CASSWGAGDQGETQYF
d_call: .; v_call: TRBV4-3; cdr3_aa: CASSRRGGRDTGELFF
d_call: TRBD2; v_call: TRBV2; cdr3_aa: CASSDRLAGMGNEQFF
d_call: .; v_call: TRBV7-9; cdr3_aa: CASSLAQANTIYF
d_call: .; v_call: TRBV5-1; cdr3_aa: CASSLDTREGEKLFF
d_call: TRBD2; v_call: TRBV5-4; cdr3_aa: CASSPPGRREVLYNEQFF
d_call: TRBD1; v_call: TRBV28; cdr3_aa: CASRGTGAYYEQYF